This TCR beta chain came from a study of read filtering for tumor transcriptome and immune sequencing. Across the whole study: R-ISS stage counts were about 8 for I, about 17 for II, 7 for III. The study's findings and limits: This fraction held mixed bone marrow immune cells after CD138-negative sorting.

The library was built from about 400 ng RNA with molecular barcoded adaptors for alpha/delta and beta/gamma chains. TCRdb analysed the reads with MiXCR anew, one entry per CDR3 protein. The profile shows 100,000 to 150,000 distinct CDR3 sequences, roughly 13% of them singletons. This clonotype was seen at least ten times. Its matching antigen is unknown. The CDR3 is 16 residues long. The V gene end was trimmed by 6 bases and the J gene end by 4 bases; junction bases not matched to a gene: 12. The chain joins TRBV12-3 or TRBV12-4 to TRBJ1-5, with TRBD1 identical over 7 bases. The material sequenced was a population of CD138-negative cells sorted from bone marrow. The clonotype was recovered from a donor aged 40 or older with multiple myeloma. Written as DNA, the CDR3 is TGTGCCAGCAGGGACGGGGGACAGTCCGGGAATCAGCCCCAGCATTTT. Its protein is CASRDGGQSGNQPQHF.